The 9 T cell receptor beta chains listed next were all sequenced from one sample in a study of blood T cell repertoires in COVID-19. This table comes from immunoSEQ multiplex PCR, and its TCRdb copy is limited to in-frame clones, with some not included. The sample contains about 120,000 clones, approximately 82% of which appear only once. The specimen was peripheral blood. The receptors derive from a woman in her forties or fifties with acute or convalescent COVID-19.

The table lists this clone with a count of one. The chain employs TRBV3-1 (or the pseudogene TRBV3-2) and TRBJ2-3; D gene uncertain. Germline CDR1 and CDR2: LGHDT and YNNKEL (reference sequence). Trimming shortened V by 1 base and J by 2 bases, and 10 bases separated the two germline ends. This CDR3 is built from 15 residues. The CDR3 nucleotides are TGTGCCAGCAGCCAAGTCTTCGTCCCCACAGATACGCAGTATTTT. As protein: CASSQVFVPTDTQYF.

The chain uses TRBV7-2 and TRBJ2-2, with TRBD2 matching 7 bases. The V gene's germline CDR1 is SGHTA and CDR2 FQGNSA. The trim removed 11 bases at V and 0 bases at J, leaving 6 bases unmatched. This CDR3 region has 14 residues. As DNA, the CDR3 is TGTGCCGGTCCAGCGGGGCCGAACACCGGGGAGCTGTTTTTT. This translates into CAGPAGPNTGELFF.

CDR3 DNA: TGTGCCAGCAGCTTAGAGACAGGGAGAGCCTCCTATAATTCACCCCTCCACTTT. Its translation is CASSLETGRASYNSPLHF. This chain uses TRBV11-2 with TRBJ1-6; 7 positions match TRBD1. CDR1 SGHAT and CDR2 FQNNGV come from the germline V gene. The CDR3 spans 18 residues. V lost 0 bases, J lost 0 bases, and 5 bases stayed unmatched.

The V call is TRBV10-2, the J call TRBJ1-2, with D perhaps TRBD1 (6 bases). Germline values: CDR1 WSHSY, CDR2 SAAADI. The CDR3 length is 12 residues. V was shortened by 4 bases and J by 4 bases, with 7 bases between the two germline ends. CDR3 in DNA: TGCGCCAGCAGTGTGGACAGCTATGGCTACACCTTC. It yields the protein CASSVDSYGYTF.

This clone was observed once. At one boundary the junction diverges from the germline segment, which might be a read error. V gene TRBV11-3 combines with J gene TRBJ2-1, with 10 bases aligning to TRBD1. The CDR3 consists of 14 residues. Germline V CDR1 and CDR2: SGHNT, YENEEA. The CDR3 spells CASGLGQGYNEQFF. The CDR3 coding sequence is TGTGCCAGCGGCTTGGGACAGGGGTACAATGAGCAGTTCTTC.

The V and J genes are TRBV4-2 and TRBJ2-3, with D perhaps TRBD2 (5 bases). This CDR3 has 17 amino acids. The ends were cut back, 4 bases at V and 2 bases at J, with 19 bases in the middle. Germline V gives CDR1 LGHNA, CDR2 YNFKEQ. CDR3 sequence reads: CASSRALGPSNTDTQYF. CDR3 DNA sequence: TGTGCCAGCAGCCGTGCACTAGGACCCTCGAACACAGATACGCAGTATTTT.

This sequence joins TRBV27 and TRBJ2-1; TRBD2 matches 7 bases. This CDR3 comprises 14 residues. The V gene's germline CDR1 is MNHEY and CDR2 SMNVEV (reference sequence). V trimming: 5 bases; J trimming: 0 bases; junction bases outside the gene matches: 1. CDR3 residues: CASSRDYSYNEQFF. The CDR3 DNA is TGTGCCAGCAGTCGGGACTACTCCTACAATGAGCAGTTCTTC.

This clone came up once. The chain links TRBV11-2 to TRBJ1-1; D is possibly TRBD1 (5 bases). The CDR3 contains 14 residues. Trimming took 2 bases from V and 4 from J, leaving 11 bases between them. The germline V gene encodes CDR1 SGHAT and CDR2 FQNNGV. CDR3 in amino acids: CASSLWGQSTEAFF. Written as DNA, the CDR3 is TGTGCCAGCAGCTTATGGGGCCAGAGCACTGAAGCTTTCTTT.

The DNA for the CDR3 is TGCGCCAGCAGTCCACAGGGGGCACCGTGGCCCCAGCATTTT. Its protein product is CASSPQGAPWPQHF. This sequence joins TRBV5-1 and TRBJ1-5, with TRBD1 matching over 9 bases. Trimming removed 5 bases from V and 9 bases from J; junction bases left unmatched: 9. From germline, CDR1 is SGHRS and CDR2 YFSETQ. This CDR3 is 14 amino acids long.